This T cell receptor beta chain was recorded in a study of blood T cell repertoires in COVID-19. As for the study in general: Material from acute and convalescent COVID-19 was sourced from the United States, Italy and Spain. Sample material is recorded as cDNA or gDNA derived from T cells, B-cell-depleted T cells, or PBMCs.

Germline V gene sequence: CDR1 MNHEY, CDR2 SMNVEV (reference sequence). The CDR3 runs 14 residues. V was shortened by 5 bases and J by 4 bases, with 14 bases between the two germline ends. Authors' analysis steps: Reference gene primers were amplified, and this amplification served to estimate nucleated cell counts. Here immunoSEQ multiplex PCR was the method, and the copy in TCRdb shows in-frame clones only, minus some. The DNA gave D and trimming, while V, J and clone size come from that table. The sample includes roughly 59,000 clones, less than 85% seen only once; the top ten take more than 9.5%.

The receptor's source is a human donor in a cohort sampled during active COVID-19. Specimen: peripheral blood. This chain connects TRBV27 to TRBJ2-5, with D maybe TRBD1 (6 bases). The DNA for the CDR3 is TGTGCCAGCAGTCATACAGGGACGGGAGAGACCCAGTACTTC. Protein sequence: CASSHTGTGETQYF.